A selection of T cell receptor beta chains follows, all from one sample in a study of blood T cell repertoires in COVID-19. TCRdb keeps only in-frame clones here, not all; method: immunoSEQ multiplex PCR. The sample has 200,000 to 250,000 clones, approximately 86% seen once. Sequencing was carried out using peripheral blood. These receptors were taken from a woman aged 55-69 years who had recovered from COVID-19. Both conserved end residues are trimmed from each CDR3.

>TRBV19|TRBJ1-4
ASSIISQVAGAEKLF
>TRBV6-5|TRBJ1-1
ASTPGWSPTEAF
>TRBV18|TRBJ2-1
ASSPNTGGGNEQF
>TRBV5-1|TRBJ1-4
ASSPGQGLEKLF
>TRBV27|TRBJ1-1
ASNHRGITNTEAF
>TRBV6-5|TRBJ2-7
ASRIWDSSYEQY
>TRBV28|TRBJ2-5
ASSAQGRGLRETQY
>TRBV18|TRBJ1-5
ASSRLGDRTNQPQH
>TRBV2|TRBJ2-5
ASSYGETQY
>TRBV5-6|TRBJ2-7
ASSSHRDRSSYEQY
>TRBV5-1|TRBJ1-5
ASSLEHSRGQPQH
>TRBV18|TRBJ1-2
ASSPIRAGEITPHGYT
>TRBV5-1|TRBJ1-3
ASSPVLSGNTIY
>TRBV11-2|TRBJ2-3
ASSRVGQGFTDTQY
>TRBV5-5|TRBJ1-2
ASSLEVRAYGYT
>TRBV7-9|TRBJ2-3
ASSLDRVFTDTQY
>TRBV5-6|TRBJ2-7
ASSPGLLRSYEQY
>TRBV7-2|TRBJ2-3
ASSYRTGSTDTQY
>TRBV24-1|TRBJ2-3
ATSDSGESVGDTQY
>TRBV7-9|TRBJ1-2
ASSPGQLGSLNYGYT
>TRBV9|TRBJ1-4
ASSPDRVRGEKLF
>TRBV4-3|TRBJ2-5
ASSQGISGGPRLQETQY
>TRBV9|TRBJ2-7
ASSAHRGFSYEQY
>TRBV27|TRBJ1-2
ASRPIGGGTGGYT
>TRBV29-1|TRBJ2-7
SVEVAGVSYEQY
>TRBV11-3|TRBJ2-2
ASSSGTGGTGELF
>TRBV5-1|TRBJ2-2
ASSLGQGSTGELF
>TRBV4-3|TRBJ2-2
ASSPAERSGELF
>TRBV2|TRBJ2-7
ASSGGRGLHSYEQY
>TRBV7-2|TRBJ1-4
ASSLAAGNEKLF
>TRBV5-1|TRBJ2-3
ASSLRASGTTDTQY
>TRBV29-1|TRBJ2-2
SFRLVGGTGELF
>TRBV14|TRBJ2-5
ASSQLPGGDETQY
>TRBV4-2|TRBJ2-1
ASSQSGTGSANEQF
>TRBV3-1/TRBV3-2|TRBJ2-5
ASSHLSIQETQY
>TRBV4-1|TRBJ1-3
ASRQSTASGNTIY
>TRBV18|TRBJ1-5
ASSPMTGVSQPQH
>TRBV3-1/TRBV3-2|TRBJ1-5
ASSQDRGQPQH
>TRBV15|TRBJ2-2
ATSRVWRRGATGELF
>TRBV7-2|TRBJ2-5
ASSLGLGAAGGETQY